Shown below are 26 T cell receptor beta chains from a single sample sequenced in a study of T cell responses to AZD1222 COVID-19 vaccine. Produced via immunoSEQ multiplex PCR; TCRdb's table is partial and in-frame only. Of 110,000 to 150,000 clones listed, approximately 94% were seen once; the top ten hold under 10%. The input for sequencing was peripheral blood, taken on day 0 of AZD1222 vaccination. All receptors derive from an adult in good health.

The rearrangement links TRBV28 to TRBJ1-4; D gene ambiguous. In germline, CDR1 is MDHEN, CDR2 SYDVKM. The CDR3 spans 15 residues. V gave up 5 bases and J gave up 1 base, with 11 bases separating them. CDR3 protein: CASSTFDETNEKLFF. The DNA of the CDR3 is TGTGCCAGCAGTACATTCGACGAAACTAATGAAAAACTGTTTTTT.

The V gene is TRBV27, the J gene TRBJ2-7; D gene unclear. The CDR3 is 13 residues long. Germline-derived CDR1 and CDR2 are MNHEY and SMNVEV (reference sequence). Between the trimmed V and J ends, which lost 5 bases and 1 base, there was a span of 9 bases. The CDR3, as DNA: TGTGCCAGCAGTAGGCAGGCTTCCTACGAGCAGTACTTC. Translated, it gives CASSRQASYEQYF.

The chain combines TRBV5-1 with TRBJ1-1; D possibly corresponds to TRBD1 (6 bases). Per germline, CDR1 SGHRS and CDR2 YFSETQ. Trimming took 2 bases from V and 3 from J, leaving 11 bases between them. The CDR3 has 14 residues. The CDR3 reads CASSFAPGDTEAFF. CDR3 DNA: TGCGCCAGCAGCTTCGCCCCAGGGGACACTGAAGCTTTCTTT.

The CDR3 protein is CASRLGGSGTDTQYF. The DNA of the CDR3 is TGTGCCAGCAGACTGGGGGGGTCCGGCACAGATACGCAGTATTTT. This rearrangement joins TRBV7-9 to TRBJ2-3, with TRBD2 matching over 7 bases. Germline trimming cut 6 bases from V and 1 base from J; bases unmatched to any gene: 7. Germline V gives CDR1 SEHNR, CDR2 FQNEAQ (reference sequence). CDR3 length equals 15 residues.

This chain joins TRBV3-1 (or the pseudogene TRBV3-2) and TRBJ2-3; no clear D. Trimming removed 2 bases at V and 5 bases at J, with 8 bases between. There are 13 residues in the CDR3. The germline gives CDR1 LGHDT, CDR2 YNNKEL (reference sequence). The CDR3 reads CASSQLVGDTQYF. CDR3 DNA: TGTGCCAGCAGCCAACTTGTCGGAGATACGCAGTATTTT.

This chain links TRBV30 with TRBJ2-3, with 9 bases that match TRBD2. Trimming took 0 bases from V and 2 from J; bases not matched to a gene: 9. Per the germline V gene, CDR1 is GTSNPN and CDR2 is SVGIG (reference sequence). The CDR3 has 17 residues. The CDR3, as DNA: TGTGCCTGGAGTGTTACCAGGGTAGCGGGAGACACAGATACGCAGTATTTT. Amino acids: CAWSVTRVAGDTDTQYF.

The chain is built from TRBV29-1 and TRBJ1-2, with D possibly TRBD1 on 5 matching bases. Trimming left V 4 bases short and J 4 bases short, with 22 bases between. Germline values: CDR1 SQVTM, CDR2 ANQGSEA. The CDR3 length is 16 residues. The CDR3 DNA is TGCAGCGTTGCCCCGGGGGGGAAATCGTTCAGCTATGGCTACACCTTC. It translates to CSVAPGGKSFSYGYTF. Complete variable domain (other parts from reference TRBV29-1 and TRBJ1-2): SAVISQKPSRDICQRGTSLTIQCQVDSQVTMMFWYRQQPGQSLTLIATANQGSEATYESGFVIDKFPISRPNLTFSTLTVSNMSPEDSSIYLCSVAPGGKSFSYGYTFGSGTRLTVV.

The chain recombines TRBV5-5 with TRBJ1-4; TRBD1 is a possible D gene (6 bases). The CDR3 loop spans 14 amino acids. The V gene lost 2 bases and the J gene lost 8 bases, with 13 bases spanning the gap. Germline V gene data show CDR1 as SGHKS and CDR2 as YYEKEE (reference sequence). The DNA of the CDR3 is TGTGCCAGCAGCTTTTTGGTTGGGGGCGAAAAACTGTTTTTT. Amino acids: CASSFLVGGEKLFF.

The chain links TRBV4-2 to TRBJ2-1, with TRBD1 matching 8 bases. The CDR3 length is 13 residues. With 8 bases clipped from V and 12 bases from J, the junction kept 12 bases outside the gene matches. Germline values: CDR1 LGHNA, CDR2 YNFKEQ. CDR3 nucleotides: TGTGCCAGCCGAGGACAGGGACAAATCAGGCAGTTCTTC. This translates into CASRGQGQIRQFF.

CDR3 region: CASSPYKLGEGVTKIKYIQYF. The CDR3 nucleotides are TGTGCCAGCAGCCCCTACAAATTAGGCGAGGGGGTAACGAAGATTAAGTACATTCAGTACTTC. This chain uses TRBV4-2 with TRBJ2-4, with D perhaps matching TRBD1 (6 bases). V lost 4 bases and J 8 bases, leaving 36 bases between the germline ends. The CDR3 contains 21 residues. The V gene's germline CDR1 is LGHNA and CDR2 YNFKEQ.

This clone was seen a single time. The chain has TRBV5-6 and TRBJ1-2; D remains ambiguous. Germline V gene lookup returns CDR1 SGHDT and CDR2 YYEEEE. The germline V and J ends were trimmed by 3 bases and 7 bases, with 7 bases remaining between them. The CDR3 covers 11 residues. As DNA, the CDR3 is TGTGCCAGCAGCTCTAATGGTGGCTACACCTTC. Encoded protein: CASSSNGGYTF.

CDR3 DNA: TGTGCCAGTCGCCTCAGACAGGATTATGGCTACACCTTC. Protein product: CASRLRQDYGYTF. This rearrangement joins TRBV19 to TRBJ1-2; possible D gene TRBD1, 6 bases. This CDR3 is built from 13 residues. Trimming stripped 8 bases from V and 5 bases from J, with 15 bases between. Germline values: CDR1 LNHDA, CDR2 SQIVND (reference sequence).

The chain is built from TRBV4-1 and TRBJ1-2; D not certain. The CDR3 is 16 amino acids. Trimming took 4 bases from V and 1 from J, leaving 16 bases between them. Germline V lookup: CDR1 MGHRA, CDR2 YSYEKL. The CDR3 region is CASSLGKVELNYGYTF. The CDR3 DNA reads as TGCGCCAGCAGCCTCGGAAAAGTTGAGCTTAACTATGGCTACACCTTC.

The rearrangement joins TRBV29-1 to TRBJ1-1, with 11 positions matching TRBD1. The CDR3 runs to 18 residues. CDR1 is SQVTM, CDR2 ANQGSEA, per germline. V was pared by 4 bases and J by 4 bases, with 17 bases of the junction left unmatched. As DNA, the CDR3 is TGCAGCGTTGCGAAGTACACTATTCGGGGACAGGGGGTCACTGAAGCTTTCTTT. Translation gives CSVAKYTIRGQGVTEAFF.

V and J are TRBV18 and TRBJ1-1, with no clear D. The CDR3 runs 14 residues. V lost 6 bases, J lost 2 bases, and 13 bases lay in between. Germline lookup yields CDR1 KGHSH and CDR2 LQKENI. The CDR3 reads CASSPSEGNTEAFF. The CDR3 DNA is TGTGCCAGCTCCCCATCGGAGGGCAACACTGAAGCTTTCTTT.

The rearrangement uses TRBV27 and TRBJ1-6; D perhaps matches TRBD1 (5 bases). Germline lookup yields CDR1 MNHEY and CDR2 SMNVEV (reference sequence). V dropped 5 bases and J dropped 9 bases, with 11 bases sitting between them. The CDR3 has 13 amino acids. This CDR3 reads CASSRSGVSPLHF. The CDR3 coding sequence is TGTGCCAGCAGTCGATCGGGGGTTTCACCCCTCCACTTT.

The chain uses TRBV7-9 and TRBJ1-2; the match to TRBD1 covers 7 bases. Trimming removed 3 bases from V and 8 bases from J; junction bases left unmatched: 9. This CDR3 has 14 amino acids. CDR1 is SEHNR, CDR2 FQNEAQ, per germline (reference sequence). The CDR3 reads CASSLGRGRRGYTF. The DNA for the CDR3 is TGTGCCAGCAGCTTGGGCAGGGGGAGGCGAGGCTACACCTTC.

This clone was recorded once. The V and J genes are TRBV6-5 and TRBJ1-2; a weak D match, TRBD1 (6 bases). V lost 8 bases, J lost 1 base, and 17 bases lay in between. The CDR3 has 15 residues. Per the germline V gene, CDR1 is MNHEY and CDR2 is SVGAGI. The chain's CDR3 is CASFRGSRGNYGYTF. CDR3 coding DNA: TGTGCCAGCTTCAGGGGCTCGCGGGGTAACTATGGCTACACCTTC.

The table lists this clone with a few counts. The V and J genes are TRBV18 and TRBJ1-4, with 7 bases matching TRBD1. CDR1 and CDR2 (germline): KGHSH, LQKENI. J gave up 8 bases and V 8 bases, and 8 bases lay outside the gene matches. The CDR3 covers 13 residues. The CDR3 bases are TGTGCCAGCGCGACAGGGTTTCTGGAAAAACTGTTTTTT. It encodes CASATGFLEKLFF.

The V and J genes are TRBV5-1 and TRBJ1-4; maybe TRBD1 (5 bases). Trimming took 4 bases from V and 8 from J, leaving 15 bases between them. The CDR3 has 14 residues. CDR1 is SGHRS, CDR2 YFSETQ, per germline. Written as DNA, the CDR3 is TGCGCCAGCAGCCCAGGCAGGGAACGGGAAAAACTGTTTTTT. It translates to CASSPGREREKLFF.

The J gene is TRBJ2-7, the V gene TRBV19, with TRBD1 matching over 7 bases. Germline V lookup: CDR1 LNHDA, CDR2 SQIVND (reference sequence). The CDR3 covers 14 residues. J gave up 2 bases and V 4 bases, and 5 bases lay outside the gene matches. The CDR3 bases are TGTGCCAGTAGTACCGGACAGGCGACCTACGAGCAGTACTTC. Translation gives CASSTGQATYEQYF.

The V and J genes are TRBV28 and TRBJ1-4, with 10 positions matching TRBD1. Germline values: CDR1 MDHEN, CDR2 SYDVKM. This CDR3 has 15 amino acids. V shed 8 bases, J shed 10 bases, and the junction held 13 bases outside the gene matches. For the CDR3, the DNA is TGTGCCAGCTGTGAAACGGGGGACAGGGGTTTAAAACTGTTTTTT. This sequence encodes CASCETGDRGLKLFF.

The CDR3 sequence: CASSPRGELMNTEAFF. DNA for the CDR3: TGTGCCAGCAGCCCGCGCGGGGAGCTCATGAACACTGAAGCTTTCTTT. The chain couples TRBV7-8 to TRBJ1-1; no reliable D call. The CDR3 consists of 16 residues. CDR1 and CDR2 (germline): SGHVS, FQNEAQ. Trimming stripped 5 bases from V and 0 bases from J, with 16 bases between. Full variable domain (missing parts from reference TRBV7-8 and TRBJ1-1): GAGVSQSPRYKVAKRGQDVALRCDPISGHVSLFWYQQALGQGPEFLTYFQNEAQLDKSGLPSDRFFAERPEGSVSTLKIQRTQQEDSAVYLCASSPRGELMNTEAFFGQGTRLTVV.

The chain employs TRBV2 and TRBJ2-3; 11 positions agree with TRBD1. Germline V gives CDR1 SNHLY, CDR2 FYNNEI. The CDR3 totals 15 residues. V lost 4 bases to trimming and J lost 5 bases; unmatched junction nucleotides: 5. CDR3 nucleotides: TGTGCCAGCAGTGGCCCGGGACAGGGGGTAGATACGCAGTATTTT. Protein sequence: CASSGPGQGVDTQYF.

This clone was seen a few times. This chain connects TRBV29-1 to TRBJ2-1; 8 bases line up with TRBD1. The germline V gene encodes CDR1 SQVTM and CDR2 ANQGSEA. This CDR3 region has 15 residues. The V segment lost 3 bases and the J segment 5 bases; nucleotides outside the gene matches: 9. CDR3 loop: CSVEDRAKSHNEQFF. CDR3 DNA sequence: TGCAGCGTTGAGGACAGGGCAAAGTCCCACAATGAGCAGTTCTTC.

The chain is built from TRBV6-5 and TRBJ1-2; 10 bases are shared with TRBD1. Trimming at V came to 11 bases and at J to 5 bases, leaving 8 bases not matched to a gene. The CDR3 has 13 amino acids. The V gene's germline CDR1 is MNHEY and CDR2 SVGAGI. The CDR3 DNA sequence: TGTGCCGCCGACAGGGGGCAGTCTTATGGCTACACCTTC. Translated: CAADRGQSYGYTF.